This TCR beta chain is from a study of response to subunit inactivated influenza vaccine. TCRdb processed the RT-PCR reads anew with MiXCR; each CDR3 protein has one entry. The data show about 310,000 distinct CDR3 sequences, about 20% seen once. The CDR3 is 14 residues long. Trimming stripped 6 bases from V and 5 bases from J, with 16 bases between. Germline lookup yields CDR1 MNHEY and CDR2 SMNVEV (reference sequence). There are many counts of this clonotype. The target antigen is unknown. General study results and limits: The authors suggested that every seasonal influenza vaccination recruits few new T cells.

This chain connects TRBV27 to TRBJ1-2; possible D gene TRBD1, 5 bases. The source of this sequence is a man between 45 and 75 years old who received an inactivated influenza vaccine. This material consisted of PBMCs from blood, taken about 20 months after vaccination. The CDR3 sequence is CASRHGTMEYGYTF. CDR3 DNA: TGTGCCAGCAGACACGGGACGATGGAGTATGGCTACACCTTC.